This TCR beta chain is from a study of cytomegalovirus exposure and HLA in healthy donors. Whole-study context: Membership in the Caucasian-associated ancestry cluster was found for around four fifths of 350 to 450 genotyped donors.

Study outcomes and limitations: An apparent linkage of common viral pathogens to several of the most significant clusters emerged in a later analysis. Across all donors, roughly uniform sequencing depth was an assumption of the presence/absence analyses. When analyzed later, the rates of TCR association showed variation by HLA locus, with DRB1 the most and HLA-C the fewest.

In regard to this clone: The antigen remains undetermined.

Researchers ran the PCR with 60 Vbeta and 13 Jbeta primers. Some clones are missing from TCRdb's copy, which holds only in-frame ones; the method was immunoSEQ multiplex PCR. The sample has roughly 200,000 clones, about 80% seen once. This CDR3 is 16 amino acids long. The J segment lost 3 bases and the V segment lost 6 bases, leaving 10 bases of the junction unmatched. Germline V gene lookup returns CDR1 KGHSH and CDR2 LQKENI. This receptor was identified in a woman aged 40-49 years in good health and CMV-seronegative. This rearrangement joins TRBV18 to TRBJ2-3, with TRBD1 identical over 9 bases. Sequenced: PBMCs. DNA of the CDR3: TGTGCCAGCTCGCCGAGGCCGGGACAGGGAACAGATACGCAGTATTTT. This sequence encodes CASSPRPGQGTDTQYF.